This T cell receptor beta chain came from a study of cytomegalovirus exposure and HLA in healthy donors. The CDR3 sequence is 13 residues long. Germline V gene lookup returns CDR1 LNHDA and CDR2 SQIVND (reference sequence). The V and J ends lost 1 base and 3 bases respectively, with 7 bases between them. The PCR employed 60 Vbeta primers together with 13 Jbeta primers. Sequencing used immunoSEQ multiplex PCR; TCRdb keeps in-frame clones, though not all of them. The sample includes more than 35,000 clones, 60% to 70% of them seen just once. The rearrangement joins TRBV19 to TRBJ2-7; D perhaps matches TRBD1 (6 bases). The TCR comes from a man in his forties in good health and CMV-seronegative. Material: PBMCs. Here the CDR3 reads CASSIAGDYEQYF. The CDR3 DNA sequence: TGTGCCAGTAGTATAGCAGGGGACTACGAGCAGTACTTC.